What follows are 20 T cell receptor beta chains derived from one specimen sequenced in a study of CD8 T cells in Susac syndrome. The RNA, about 0.5 to 1 ug, was put through reverse transcription using random hexamers. TCRdb passed the immunoSEQ multiplex PCR reads through MiXCR, listing each CDR3 protein once. The data contain 150,000 to 160,000 distinct CDR3 sequences, about 95% of them singletons. The sample taken for sequencing was CD4+ T cells from PBMCs. All receptors derive from a human donor with Susac syndrome.

The CDR3 is CASSYLAGGNNEQFF. The CDR3 nucleotides read TGTGCCAGCAGCTACCTAGCGGGGGGGAACAATGAGCAGTTCTTC. The gene calls are TRBV11-1 and TRBJ2-1; 12 nucleotides agree with TRBD2. V gave up 4 bases and J gave up 5 bases; unmatched junction bases: 3. Germline V gives CDR1 SGHAT, CDR2 FQDESV (reference sequence). CDR3 length equals 15 residues. Combining the CDR3 with reference TRBV11-1 and TRBJ2-1 gives the whole variable domain EAEVAQSPRYKITEKSQAVAFWCDPISGHATLYWYRQILGQGPELLVQFQDESVVDDSQLPKDRFSAERLKGVDSTLKIQPAELGDSAMYLCASSYLAGGNNEQFFGPGTRLTVL.

The chain recombines TRBV4-1 with TRBJ2-3, with D tentatively TRBD1 or TRBD2 (5 bases each). Germline CDR1 is MGHRA and CDR2 is YSYEKL. With 0 bases removed from V and 0 bases from J, the gap between germline ends came to 16 bases. The CDR3 is 18 amino acids. In nucleotides, the CDR3 is TGCGCCAGCAGCCAAGATCGGGTGGGTGGGGGAAGCACAGATACGCAGTATTTT. Translating gives CASSQDRVGGGSTDTQYF.

This rearrangement joins TRBV7-9 to TRBJ2-5; 8 positions agree with TRBD2. Per germline, CDR1 SEHNR and CDR2 FQNEAQ (reference sequence). The CDR3 is 16 amino acids. V dropped 8 bases and J dropped 5; count of bases not matched to a gene: 16. The CDR3 DNA reads TGTGCCAGCGACCAGTGGACGGGGGGGCCGGTGGAGACCCAGTACTTC. This encodes CASDQWTGGPVETQYF. Variable domain in full (rest from reference TRBV7-9 and TRBJ2-5): DTGVSQNPRHKITKRGQNVTFRCDPISEHNRLYWYRQTLGQGPEFLTYFQNEAQLEKSRLLSDRFSAERPKGSFSTLEIQRTEQGDSAMYLCASDQWTGGPVETQYFGPGTRLLVL.

This chain uses TRBV15 with TRBJ2-4, with D possibly being TRBD2 (6 bases). This CDR3 has 15 amino acids. V was pared by 4 bases and J by 3 bases, with 13 bases between. CDR1 and CDR2 from the germline V gene are LNHNV and YYDKDF (reference sequence). CDR3 residues: CATSITGTYKNIQYF. The CDR3 bases are TGTGCCACCAGCATCACCGGGACTTACAAAAACATTCAGTACTTC. The whole variable domain, remainder taken from reference TRBV15 and TRBJ2-4, is DAMVIQNPRYQVTQFGKPVTLSCSQTLNHNVMYWYQQKSSQAPKLLFHYYDKDFNNEADTPDNFQSRRPNTSFCFLDIRSPGLGDTAMYLCATSITGTYKNIQYFGAGTRLSVL.

The chain combines TRBV20-1 with TRBJ2-3; TRBD2 matches at 7 bases. Germline trimming cut 3 bases from V and 11 bases from J; bases unmatched to any gene: 11. Germline V CDR1 and CDR2: DFQATT, SNEGSKA (reference sequence). The CDR3 is 13 amino acids. The DNA for the CDR3 is TGCAGTGCTAGTCCCTCGCTTCAGCGGGGGCAGTATTTT. Translated, it gives CSASPSLQRGQYF.

This rearrangement joins TRBV4-3 to TRBJ2-1; 11 bases map to TRBD2. V dropped 1 base and J dropped 6; count of bases not matched to a gene: 2. The CDR3 has 15 amino acids. From germline, CDR1 is LGHNA and CDR2 YSLEER. CDR3 protein: CASSQVSGGANEQFF. CDR3 nucleotide sequence: TGCGCCAGCAGCCAAGTTAGCGGGGGGGCCAATGAGCAGTTCTTC.

The V gene is TRBV7-3, the J gene TRBJ2-3; D call uncertain. With 4 bases removed from V and 2 bases from J, the gap between germline ends came to 19 bases. The CDR3 spans 17 residues. Germline CDR1 is SGHTA and CDR2 is FQGTGA. The CDR3 region is CASSSQARLTPTDTQYF. DNA for the CDR3: TGTGCCAGCAGCTCCCAAGCTCGACTTACCCCCACAGATACGCAGTATTTT.

V is TRBV7-2 and J is TRBJ2-5; TRBD1 aligns across 11 bases. The V segment lost 10 bases and the J segment 3 bases; nucleotides outside the gene matches: 10. The CDR3 covers 15 residues. Germline CDR1 SGHTA, CDR2 FQGNSA. The CDR3 spells CATSDRGRGEETQYF. The CDR3 DNA reads TGTGCCACCTCGGACAGGGGGCGAGGGGAAGAGACCCAGTACTTC.

The chain employs TRBV20-1 and TRBJ1-1; TRBD1 agrees at 8 bases. Germline values: CDR1 DFQATT, CDR2 SNEGSKA (reference sequence). This CDR3 contains 13 residues. As DNA, the CDR3 is TGCAGGGTTGGGACAGGAGTGAACACTGAAGCTTTCTTT. Its translation is CRVGTGVNTEAFF.

This chain joins TRBV6-5 and TRBJ2-7; 7 bases align to TRBD2. This CDR3 has 14 amino acids. Germline CDR1 and CDR2: MNHEY and SVGAGI. V shed 2 bases and J 4 bases; nucleotides not matched to a gene: 5. The DNA for the CDR3 is TGTGCCAGCAGTTACGTGACGGGGGGTTACGAGCAGTACTTC. Translation gives CASSYVTGGYEQYF.

This chain joins TRBV7-9 and TRBJ1-2; D is uncertain. The CDR3 extends over 15 amino acids. Germline-derived CDR1 and CDR2 are SEHNR and FQNEAQ (reference sequence). The V gene lost 1 base and the J gene lost 5 bases, with 14 bases spanning the gap. As DNA, the CDR3 is TGTGCCAGCAGCTTAGGTCCGGAAAGGGATTATGGCTACACCTTC. Translation gives CASSLGPERDYGYTF.

This chain links TRBV3-1 with TRBJ2-3; 9 bases are shared with TRBD2. The CDR3 is 19 residues long. The germline V gene has CDR1 LGHDT and CDR2 YNNKEL (reference sequence). J was trimmed by 2 bases and V by 0 bases; bases with no gene match: 12. The DNA of the CDR3 is TGTGCCAGCAGCCAAGACGAAGTAGTAGCGGGGGAGTACACAGATACGCAGTATTTT. Protein product: CASSQDEVVAGEYTDTQYF.

The chain links TRBV23-1 to TRBJ2-5; 11 positions match TRBD2. TRBV23-1 is an ORF for which the function is uncertain. V lost 7 bases, J lost 6 bases, and 7 bases stayed unmatched. The CDR3 is 14 amino acids. The CDR3 sequence is CASTLAGGPKTQYF. The CDR3, as DNA: TGCGCCAGCACCCTAGCGGGGGGCCCTAAGACCCAGTACTTC.

This clonotype showed up just a few times. The chain links TRBV20-1 to TRBJ1-2; D might be TRBD1 (5 bases). Germline CDR1 DFQATT, CDR2 SNEGSKA (reference sequence). V lost 0 bases, J lost 6 bases, and 8 bases lay in between. The CDR3 totals 12 residues. The DNA for the CDR3 is TGCAGTGCTAGAGATCGGGGGGATGGCTACACCTTC. This sequence encodes CSARDRGDGYTF.

The J gene is TRBJ2-3, the V gene TRBV15, with D perhaps TRBD2 (6 bases). Trimming removed 4 bases at V and 2 bases at J, with 10 bases between. The CDR3 runs to 14 residues. Per germline, CDR1 LNHNV and CDR2 YYDKDF (reference sequence). CDR3 protein: CATSISGVTDTQYF. CDR3 sequence (DNA): TGTGCCACCAGCATCTCGGGGGTCACAGATACGCAGTATTTT.

The gene calls are TRBV29-1 and TRBJ2-2; D is uncertain. Per the germline V gene, CDR1 is SQVTM and CDR2 is ANQGSEA. The CDR3 extends over 14 amino acids. Between the trimmed V and J ends, which lost 4 bases and 1 base, there was a span of 10 bases. This CDR3 reads CSVGAIGNTGELFF. For the CDR3, the DNA is TGCAGCGTTGGAGCCATCGGGAACACCGGGGAGCTGTTTTTT.

The chain is built from TRBV14 and TRBJ2-5, with no clear D. CDR3 size: 15 residues. Deletions cut 4 bases from V and 4 bases from J, with 16 bases between. The germline V gene has CDR1 SGHDN and CDR2 FVKESK. CDR3: CASSPDQYFRETQYF. The CDR3 region has the DNA TGTGCCAGCAGCCCAGACCAATATTTCCGAGAGACCCAGTACTTC.

The rearrangement joins TRBV15 to TRBJ2-4; no firm D call. V was cut by 8 bases and J by 0 bases, with 14 bases left in between. This CDR3 is 15 amino acids long. CDR1 LNHNV and CDR2 YYDKDF come from the germline V gene (reference sequence). The CDR3 protein is CATGGAAEAKNIQYF. CDR3 sequence (DNA): TGTGCCACCGGTGGAGCCGCCGAAGCCAAAAACATTCAGTACTTC. Supplemented by reference TRBV15 and TRBJ2-4, the full variable domain reads DAMVIQNPRYQVTQFGKPVTLSCSQTLNHNVMYWYQQKSSQAPKLLFHYYDKDFNNEADTPDNFQSRRPNTSFCFLDIRSPGLGDTAMYLCATGGAAEAKNIQYFGAGTRLSVL.

This clonotype has a single count. V usage is TRBV5-8 and J usage is TRBJ2-2; D not certain. Trimming removed 4 bases at V and 2 bases at J, with 12 bases between. Germline-derived CDR1 and CDR2 are SGHTS and YDEGEE. This CDR3 is built from 15 residues. The CDR3, as DNA: TGTGCCAGCAGCCTACTTACAAGAAACACCGGGGAGCTGTTTTTT. This sequence encodes CASSLLTRNTGELFF.

This chain uses TRBV4-3 with TRBJ1-4; D gene uncertain. Per the germline V gene, CDR1 is LGHNA and CDR2 is YSLEER. CDR3 length: 14 amino acids. Trimming shortened V by 1 base and J by 4 bases, and 7 bases separated the two germline ends. CDR3 coding DNA: TGCGCCAGCAGCCAAGGGTCGTTTAATGAAAAACTGTTTTTT. It translates to CASSQGSFNEKLFF.